This passage covers 21 T cell receptor beta chains from one sample sequenced in a study of tumor-infiltrating lymphocytes in primary liver carcinoma. Making TCR beta cDNA involved approximately 0.5 ug total RNA and a constant-region primer. Generation of the TCR beta libraries relied on three nested multiplex PCR rounds using slightly modified ARM-PCR. Amplification in the first two PCR rounds was performed using TRBV1-TRBV30 forward primers and a C-beta reverse primer for approximately 10 cycles each. TCRdb fed the multiplex PCR reads into MiXCR, producing one record per CDR3 protein. The sample consists of a few hundred thousand distinct CDR3 sequences, about 50% of them appearing once. Unsorted whole blood supplied the RNA, and germline DNA was extracted too. Sequenced input: peripheral blood. Receptors originate from a woman in her twenties or thirties with primary liver carcinoma and hepatitis B virus infection.

As to this clonotype: The junction and the germline gene differ at one end; a read error may be behind it. This chain joins TRBV11-2 and TRBJ2-2; D possibly matches TRBD1 or TRBD2 (5 bases each). Germline assignment: CDR1 SGHAT and CDR2 FQNNGV. The CDR3 runs to 14 residues. The CDR3 nucleotides read TGTGTCAGCAGTTGGGACGGGAACACCGGGGAGCTGTTTTTT. Its translation: CVSSWDGNTGELFF.

Concerning this clonotype itself: With a much larger clone just one base away, this may be a read error. V gene TRBV12-3 or TRBV12-4 combines with J gene TRBJ1-2; D gene ambiguous. The ends were cut back, 5 bases at V and 5 bases at J, with 15 bases in the middle. This CDR3 is built from 14 residues. CDR3: CASSETGIEYGYTF. The CDR3 DNA sequence: TGTGCCAGCAGTGAAACCGGGATCGAGTATGGCTACACCTTC.

For this clonotype: Germline is not matched at one junction end, which may reflect a read error. The CDR3 protein is CASSRSYELYF. CDR3 nucleotides: TGTGCCAGCAGTAGGAGCTACGAGCTGTACTTC. The chain couples TRBV11-2 to TRBJ2-7, with unresolved D. The length of the CDR3 is 11 residues. Germline loops: CDR1 SGHAT, CDR2 FQNNGV.

Concerning this clonotype itself: An end of the junction differs from the germline gene, which may be a read error. V usage is TRBV11-1 and J usage is TRBJ2-1; perhaps TRBD2 as D (5 bases). The CDR3 covers 13 residues. The germline V gene has CDR1 SGHAT and CDR2 FQDESV (reference sequence). CDR3 sequence reads: CASSLAGRGELFF. The DNA for the CDR3 is TGTGCCAGCAGCTTAGCCGGTCGGGGTGAGCTGTTCTTC.

The sample holds many counts of this clonotype. The chain joins TRBV5-8 to TRBJ1-5, with D possibly TRBD1 on 6 matching bases. The V end was cut by 4 bases, the J end by 7 bases, with 18 bases between. The CDR3 has 15 residues. CDR1 SGHTS and CDR2 YDEGEE come from the germline V gene. The CDR3 sequence: CASSRVAGAYQPQHF. The CDR3 DNA reads TGTGCCAGCAGCCGGGTCGCGGGGGCGTACCAGCCCCAGCATTTT.

A word on this clonotype: A much bigger clone sits one base away, suggesting this may be a read error. As DNA, the CDR3 is TGCGCCAGCAGCCAAGATGGTAGCGGGACCGGGGAGCTGTTTTTT. Translating gives CASSQDGSGTGELFF. The J gene is TRBJ2-2, the V gene TRBV4-1, with 7 bases identical to TRBD2. Trimming at V came to 0 bases and at J to 5 bases, leaving 3 bases not matched to a gene. The germline V gene has CDR1 MGHRA and CDR2 YSYEKL. CDR3 length: 15 amino acids.

This clonotype came up once. The junction differs from germline at one of its ends, possibly a read error. This chain joins TRBV10-3 and TRBJ2-3; TRBD2 matches at 9 bases. This CDR3 is 14 amino acids long. Germline values: CDR1 ENHRY, CDR2 SYGVKD. This chain's CDR3 is CTVRIAGAGDTQYF. CDR3 in DNA: TGTACCGTCAGGATAGCGGGAGCCGGAGATACACAGTATTTT.

There are many counts of this clonotype. The gene calls are TRBV4-3 and TRBJ2-7; TRBD2 matches 10 bases. The CDR3 runs to 15 residues. The V segment lost 4 bases and the J segment 0 bases; nucleotides outside the gene matches: 3. The germline gives CDR1 LGHNA, CDR2 YSLEER. CDR3 in DNA: TGCGCCAGCAGCCCCTCTAGCGGGAGCTCCTACGAGCAGTACTTC. It is translated as CASSPSSGSSYEQYF.

Notes on this clonotype: A junction boundary mismatches the germline segment, possibly from a read error. This chain connects TRBV6-5 to TRBJ2-6; D call uncertain. Germline assignment: CDR1 MNHEY and CDR2 SVGAGI. The CDR3 is 20 amino acids. The CDR3 DNA reads as TGTGCCAACAGTTCCCCCCCTGGGGTAGCATTCTCTTCTGGGGCCAACGTCCTGACTTTC. It specifies CANSSPPGVAFSSGANVLTF.

The V and J genes are TRBV10-3 and TRBJ2-2; weak D call: TRBD1 (5 bases). V was shortened by 3 bases and J by 5 bases, with 13 bases between the two germline ends. This CDR3 is 15 amino acids long. Looked up from germline, CDR1 is ENHRY and CDR2 is SYGVKD. This CDR3 reads CAISDRATRTGELFF. CDR3 nucleotides: TGTGCCATCAGTGACAGGGCGACGAGAACCGGGGAGCTGTTTTTT.

This rearrangement joins TRBV29-1 to TRBJ2-7; D assignment may be TRBD1 or TRBD2 (5 bases each). This CDR3 is 17 amino acids long. V gave up 3 bases and J gave up 4 bases, with 25 bases separating them. Germline V gives CDR1 SQVTM, CDR2 ANQGSEA. CDR3 in amino acids: CSVEDRTGAGPNYEQYF. The CDR3 bases are TGCAGCGTTGAGGACCGGACCGGGGCAGGCCCTAATTACGAGCAGTACTTC.

This clonotype was picked up one time. A much larger clonotype is one base distant, so this may be a read error. The chain couples TRBV4-2 to TRBJ2-4, with D perhaps assigned TRBD1 or TRBD2 (5 bases each). This CDR3 is built from 14 residues. CDR1 is LGHNA, CDR2 YNFKEQ, per germline. V was trimmed by 4 bases and J by 9 bases, leaving 16 bases between them. The CDR3 reads CASSPRGRESIQYF. CDR3 DNA sequence: TGTGCCAGCAGCCCGAGGGGAAGAGAAAGCATTCAGTACTTC.

The chain links TRBV30 to TRBJ2-3; D not certain. The J call is doubtful: the DNA matches TRBJ1-5 better. The germline CDR1 and CDR2 sequences are GTSNPN and SVGIG (reference sequence). The CDR3 contains 16 residues. The CDR3 protein is CAWSVFGRAGPDTQHF. The CDR3 DNA is TGTGCCTGGAGTGTATTTGGTAGAGCTGGGCCCGATACGCAGCATTTT.

The chain employs TRBV6-5 and TRBJ1-3, with TRBD1 matching over 9 bases. Germline CDR1 MNHEY, CDR2 SVGAGI. With V trimmed by 6 bases and J by 8 bases, 8 bases remained unmatched. The CDR3 is 14 amino acids. This CDR3 reads CASRSWTGADTIYF. CDR3 sequence (DNA): TGTGCCAGCAGATCTTGGACAGGGGCGGACACCATATATTTT.

The chain joins TRBV28 to TRBJ2-7, with TRBD2 identical over 10 bases. Germline CDR1 reads MDHEN; CDR2 reads SYDVKM. V was pared by 6 bases and J by 2 bases, with 4 bases of the junction left unmatched. This CDR3 is built from 14 residues. CDR3 amino acids: CASRPGLATYEQYF. For the CDR3, the DNA is TGTGCCAGCAGGCCGGGACTAGCGACCTACGAGCAGTACTTC. Drawing the rest from reference TRBV28 and TRBJ2-7, the complete variable domain is DVKVTQSSRYLVKRTGEKVFLECVQDMDHENMFWYRQDPGLGLRLIYFSYDVKMKEKGDIPEGYSVSREKKERFSLILESASTNQTSMYLCASRPGLATYEQYFGPGTRLTVT.

Many counts were recorded for this clonotype. The chain is built from TRBV6-5 and TRBJ2-1; D unresolved. V lost 6 bases, J lost 7 bases, and 7 bases lay in between. This CDR3 has 11 residues. CDR1 is MNHEY, CDR2 SVGAGI, per germline. This CDR3 is CASREGNEQFF. The DNA of the CDR3 is TGTGCCAGCAGGGAAGGGAATGAGCAGTTCTTC.

The chain employs TRBV10-3 and TRBJ2-5; D unresolved. The CDR3 extends over 11 amino acids. V dropped 7 bases and J dropped 7 bases, with 10 bases sitting between them. CDR1 is ENHRY and CDR2 is SYGVKD in the germline V gene. CDR3 in amino acids: CAINVSGTQYF. As DNA, the CDR3 is TGTGCCATCAATGTTTCGGGGACCCAGTACTTC.

With respect to this clonotype: A much larger clone differs from this one at a single base, so this may be a read error. The chain has TRBV11-1 and TRBJ2-1; no clear D. The CDR3 sequence is 12 residues long. Germline V CDR1 and CDR2: SGHAT, FQDESV (reference sequence). The CDR3 DNA reads as TGTACCAGCACGGACCGGTACAATGAGCAGTTCTTC. Translating gives CTSTDRYNEQFF.

This chain connects TRBV6-1 to TRBJ2-3; 9 positions agree with TRBD2. Germline V gene data show CDR1 as MNHNS and CDR2 as SASEGT. This CDR3 is built from 17 residues. With V trimmed by 6 bases and J by 4 bases, 14 bases remained unmatched. CDR3 sequence: CASRRRTRGRGSDTQYF. Here the CDR3 DNA reads TGTGCCAGCAGGCGGCGGACTCGCGGGAGGGGATCAGATACGCAGTATTTT.

V is TRBV6-2 or TRBV6-3 and J is TRBJ1-6, with 7 bases identical to TRBD1. The CDR3 spans 16 residues. The junction had 9 bases not matched to a gene; V was cut back by 5 bases and J by 5 bases. From germline, CDR1 is MNHEY and CDR2 SVGEGT. CDR3 DNA: TGTGCCAGCAGTGGTCACCGACAGGGTCATAATTCACCCCTCCACTTT. This gives the protein CASSGHRQGHNSPLHF.

With respect to this clonotype: At one end the junction does not follow the germline gene, possibly because of a read error. For the CDR3, the DNA is TGTGCCAGCGGTGAAGCGCGGGGGGTTGAGCAGTACTTC. Protein product: CASGEARGVEQYF. The V and J genes are TRBV6-1 and TRBJ2-7, with TRBD2 matching over 8 bases. From germline, CDR1 is MNHNS and CDR2 SASEGT. The CDR3 is made up of 13 amino acids.